This entry lists 30 T cell receptor beta chains sequenced from one sample in a study of T cell repertoires in cytomegalovirus infection. TCRdb re-derived calls from the reads in MiXCR, one entry per CDR3 protein. Among approximately 300,000 distinct CDR3 sequences listed, under 35% were seen once. The antigens for these receptors are not known. Sequencing used cultured PBMCs, obtained from culture after CMV antigen stimulation. These receptors were obtained from a human donor in good health (CMV status not recorded). Some clones in this sample may be carry-over from other donors' samples.

This clonotype has more than one count but fewer than ten. The J gene is TRBJ2-1, the V gene TRBV9; 7 positions match TRBD2. The CDR3 extends over 16 amino acids. Trimming cost V 2 bases and J 0 bases; bases outside gene matches: 5. Germline V gene lookup returns CDR1 SGDLS and CDR2 YYNGEE. CDR3: CASSVGGFASYNEQFF. CDR3 nucleotides: TGTGCCAGCAGCGTCGGGGGGTTCGCCTCCTACAATGAGCAGTTCTTC.

The J gene is TRBJ1-2, the V gene TRBV28, with a tentative D call TRBD1 (5 bases). With 6 bases removed from V and 8 bases from J, the gap between germline ends came to 13 bases. The CDR3 runs to 12 residues. Looked up from germline, CDR1 is MDHEN and CDR2 is SYDVKM. CDR3 sequence: CASRQGRRGYTF. The DNA of the CDR3 is TGTGCCAGCAGGCAGGGTCGGCGGGGCTACACCTTC.

This clonotype was recorded at least ten times. The chain links TRBV7-8 to TRBJ2-5; D possibly corresponds to TRBD1 (5 bases). The germline V and J ends were trimmed by 5 bases and 2 bases, with 9 bases remaining between them. This CDR3 contains 13 residues. Germline CDR1 SGHVS, CDR2 FQNEAQ. DNA for the CDR3: TGTGCCAGCAGCCAAGACAGACAAGAGACCCAGTACTTC. Its translation is CASSQDRQETQYF.

The gene calls are TRBV7-2 and TRBJ1-3, with unresolved D. Germline CDR1 and CDR2: SGHTA and FQGNSA. The CDR3 contains 16 residues. Trimming removed 2 bases at V and 0 bases at J, with 11 bases between. Here the CDR3 reads CASSLTQFRSGNTIYF. CDR3 sequence (DNA): TGTGCCAGCAGCTTAACCCAGTTCCGCTCTGGAAACACCATATATTTT. Supplemented by reference TRBV7-2 and TRBJ1-3, the full variable domain reads GAGVSQSPSNKVTEKGKDVELRCDPISGHTALYWYRQSLGQGLEFLIYFQGNSAPDKSGLPSDRFSAERTGGSVSTLTIQRTQQEDSAVYLCASSLTQFRSGNTIYFGEGSWLTVV.

The V call is TRBV7-2, the J call TRBJ1-6, with D unresolved. CDR3 length: 11 amino acids. Germline lookup yields CDR1 SGHTA and CDR2 FQGNSA. Trimming took off 4 bases at V and 13 bases at J, with 8 bases between the two ends. The CDR3 DNA is TGTGCCAGCAGCTCCGTCCCGCCCCTCCACTTT. Protein product: CASSSVPPLHF.

The chain employs TRBV19 and TRBJ1-2; tentatively, D is TRBD1 (6 bases). This CDR3 has 16 amino acids. CDR1 and CDR2 (germline): LNHDA, SQIVND (reference sequence). The germline V and J ends were trimmed by 4 bases and 0 bases, with 15 bases remaining between them. The CDR3 loop reads CASSTGQSTTNYGYTF. In nucleotides, the CDR3 is TGTGCCAGTAGTACGGGACAATCGACGACTAACTATGGCTACACCTTC.

This clonotype was picked up many times. This chain uses TRBV7-9 with TRBJ1-5; 8 bases are a match to TRBD1. This CDR3 contains 18 residues. Germline V gives CDR1 SEHNR, CDR2 FQNEAQ (reference sequence). V was pared by 2 bases and J by 3 bases, with 12 bases of the junction left unmatched. The CDR3 here is CASSLSSSGTGFNQPQHF. CDR3 DNA: TGTGCCAGCAGCTTATCTTCGTCCGGGACAGGATTCAATCAGCCCCAGCATTTT.

This chain links TRBV7-2 with TRBJ2-5, with a tentative D call TRBD2 (6 bases). Germline V gives CDR1 SGHTA, CDR2 FQGNSA. V lost 4 bases and J 2 bases, leaving 17 bases between the germline ends. This CDR3 is built from 16 residues. The CDR3 loop is CASSSGRDWKQETQYF. The DNA for the CDR3 is TGTGCCAGCAGCTCGGGCCGGGACTGGAAACAAGAGACCCAGTACTTC.

The rearrangement joins TRBV18 to TRBJ2-7; D is unclear. CDR1 and CDR2 (germline): KGHSH, LQKENI. The CDR3 runs 12 residues. Trimming removed 3 bases from V and 2 bases from J, with 5 bases in between. The CDR3 protein is CASSPSPYEQYF. The CDR3 coding sequence is TGTGCCAGCTCACCCTCACCCTACGAGCAGTACTTC.

This clonotype has more than one count but fewer than ten. The chain uses TRBV14 and TRBJ1-1; the D is unclear. Germline V gene sequence: CDR1 SGHDN, CDR2 FVKESK. V lost 9 bases to trimming and J lost 0 bases, with 11 bases between them. The CDR3 loop spans 13 amino acids. In DNA form, the CDR3 reads TGTGCCAGTGGGTTCAACATGAACACTGAAGCTTTCTTT. This translates into CASGFNMNTEAFF.

This clonotype has ten or more counts. The J gene is TRBJ2-2, the V gene TRBV12-3 or TRBV12-4; no definite D call. The CDR3 is made up of 12 amino acids. V dropped 5 bases and J dropped 3 bases, with 4 bases sitting between them. The CDR3 DNA reads TGTGCCAGCAGTACTGACACCGGGGAGCTGTTTTTT. It yields the protein CASSTDTGELFF.

This clonotype was seen many times. The V and J genes are TRBV7-8 and TRBJ1-1; D is unresolved. Per germline, CDR1 SGHVS and CDR2 FQNEAQ. The CDR3 has 15 residues. Trimming took off 5 bases at V and 0 bases at J, with 13 bases between the two ends. The CDR3: CASSQGRFMNTEAFF. DNA of the CDR3: TGTGCCAGCAGCCAAGGACGGTTCATGAACACTGAAGCTTTCTTT. The full variable domain, completed using reference TRBV7-8 and TRBJ1-1, is GAGVSQSPRYKVAKRGQDVALRCDPISGHVSLFWYQQALGQGPEFLTYFQNEAQLDKSGLPSDRFFAERPEGSVSTLKIQRTQQEDSAVYLCASSQGRFMNTEAFFGQGTRLTVV.

This rearrangement joins TRBV7-2 to TRBJ2-3, with 7 bases matching TRBD2. The germline V gene has CDR1 SGHTA and CDR2 FQGNSA. The CDR3 is made up of 21 amino acids. With 2 bases clipped from V and 4 bases from J, the junction kept 24 bases outside the gene matches. CDR3 in DNA: TGTGCCAGCAGCTTATCTCGGACCCTAGCGATCCGGCGGGGGAGGTCAGATACGCAGTATTTT. The encoded protein is CASSLSRTLAIRRGRSDTQYF.

This clonotype occurred once. The chain uses TRBV18 and TRBJ2-7; maybe TRBD1 (5 bases). Trimming cost V 0 bases and J 4 bases, with 10 bases left between them. Germline CDR1 is KGHSH and CDR2 is LQKENI. The CDR3 is 14 residues long. Here the CDR3 DNA reads TGTGCCAGCTCACCACCTAACAGGTATTACGAGCAGTACTTC. Residues: CASSPPNRYYEQYF.

This clonotype was counted between two and nine times. J is TRBJ2-3 and V is TRBV12-3 or TRBV12-4, with D possibly TRBD1 on 5 matching bases. This CDR3 has 16 residues. The ends were cut back, 3 bases at V and 0 bases at J, with 13 bases in the middle. In DNA, the CDR3 is TGTGCCAGCAGTTTCCCTAGGGGATCTAGCACAGATACGCAGTATTTT. Translated: CASSFPRGSSTDTQYF.

Notes on this clonotype: A read error may produce the germline difference seen at one junction end. The chain recombines TRBV12-3 or TRBV12-4 with TRBJ1-5; no definite D call. The CDR3 length is 15 residues. CDR3 sequence reads: CASSNRPQNNQAQHF. The CDR3 DNA reads as TGTGCCAGCAGCAATCGCCCACAGAACAATCAGGCCCAGCATTTT.

A note on this clonotype: One end of the junction is discordant with germline, which a read error may explain. J is TRBJ2-3 and V is TRBV10-3, with D possibly TRBD2 on 6 matching bases. The CDR3 is made up of 12 amino acids. Germline V CDR1 and CDR2: ENHRY, SYGVKD. The CDR3 loop reads CTIRLVGDTQYF. The CDR3 DNA reads TGTACCATCAGACTAGTCGGAGATACGCAGTATTTT.

The V and J genes are TRBV19 and TRBJ1-5, with 8 bases that match TRBD1. Looked up from germline, CDR1 is LNHDA and CDR2 is SQIVND (reference sequence). CDR3 length: 18 residues. The V and J ends lost 1 base and 4 bases, in that order; junction bases with no gene match: 12. The CDR3 here is CASSIGTPDRVKNQPQHF. CDR3 nucleotides: TGTGCCAGTAGTATAGGAACACCGGACAGGGTTAAAAATCAGCCCCAGCATTTT.

This chain connects TRBV20-1 to TRBJ2-5; D call uncertain. V lost 0 bases, J lost 5 bases, and 16 bases lay in between. There are 15 residues in the CDR3. CDR1 and CDR2 (germline): DFQATT, SNEGSKA (reference sequence). The CDR3 reads CSAREIGSRKETQYF. The CDR3, as DNA: TGCAGTGCTAGAGAGATTGGGTCTAGAAAGGAGACCCAGTACTTC.

V gene TRBV7-8 combines with J gene TRBJ2-5, with D unclear. Per germline, CDR1 SGHVS and CDR2 FQNEAQ. With 2 bases removed from V and 5 bases from J, the gap between germline ends came to 12 bases. The CDR3 sequence is 14 residues long. CDR3 sequence: CASSLSRALETQYF. The DNA of the CDR3 is TGTGCCAGCAGCTTATCTAGAGCACTTGAGACCCAGTACTTC.

The table lists this clonotype with many counts. The genes are TRBV6-1 and TRBJ1-1; 8 bases map to TRBD1. The trim removed 7 bases at V and 2 bases at J, leaving 12 bases unmatched. The CDR3 length is 16 residues. The germline CDR1 and CDR2 sequences are MNHNS and SASEGT. The CDR3: CASTTDRGPGNTEAFF. Here the CDR3 DNA reads TGTGCCAGCACCACCGACAGGGGCCCGGGAAACACTGAAGCTTTCTTT.

The table lists this clonotype with a few counts. This chain connects TRBV19 to TRBJ2-1, with 12 bases that match TRBD2. The CDR3 runs to 14 residues. V lost 4 bases to trimming and J lost 8 bases; unmatched junction nucleotides: 3. Per the germline V gene, CDR1 is LNHDA and CDR2 is SQIVND (reference sequence). In DNA, the CDR3 is TGTGCCAGTAGTAGACTAGCGGGAGTTGATGAGCAGTTCTTC. The encoded protein is CASSRLAGVDEQFF.

This clonotype has just a few counts. V gene TRBV9 combines with J gene TRBJ1-2; D is ambiguous. Germline V CDR1 and CDR2: SGDLS, YYNGEE. There are 13 residues in the CDR3. With 3 bases removed from V and 8 bases from J, the gap between germline ends came to 14 bases. CDR3 nucleotides: TGTGCCAGCAGCGCCCAAGGGTTATGGGGCTACACCTTC. It specifies CASSAQGLWGYTF.

This clonotype was counted a few times. V is TRBV6-1 and J is TRBJ2-3; no firm D call. CDR3 size: 13 residues. Looked up from germline, CDR1 is MNHNS and CDR2 is SASEGT. Deletions cut 6 bases from V and 4 bases from J, with 11 bases between. The CDR3 region is CASSHPGADTQYF. CDR3 nucleotide sequence: TGTGCCAGCAGCCATCCCGGTGCAGATACGCAGTATTTT.

This clonotype was detected only a few times. The gene calls are TRBV11-2 and TRBJ1-1, with 7 bases identical to TRBD1. The CDR3 has 17 residues. V shed 3 bases and J 2 bases; nucleotides not matched to a gene: 12. Germline-derived CDR1 and CDR2 are SGHAT and FQNNGV. The DNA for the CDR3 is TGTGCCAGCAGCTTCTACTACACCACAGGGGTTAACACTGAAGCTTTCTTT. Amino acid sequence: CASSFYYTTGVNTEAFF.

In this sample, this clonotype turned up many times. The chain employs TRBV7-9 and TRBJ1-6; D remains unclear. V shed 3 bases and J shed 7 bases, with 13 bases lying between them. The V gene's germline CDR1 is SEHNR and CDR2 FQNEAQ (reference sequence). The CDR3 consists of 15 residues. As DNA, the CDR3 is TGTGCCAGCAGCTTCTCGGGGATTTCCAATTCACCCCTCCACTTT. It is translated as CASSFSGISNSPLHF.

The sample holds a few counts of this clonotype. The rearrangement links TRBV10-3 to TRBJ2-5, with a possible D match to TRBD1 (5 bases). V lost 2 bases to trimming and J lost 1 base, with 5 bases between them. Germline lookup yields CDR1 ENHRY and CDR2 SYGVKD. The CDR3 contains 13 residues. In DNA form, the CDR3 reads TGTGCCATCAGTGAGGACAGCCAAGAGACCCAGTACTTC. This sequence encodes CAISEDSQETQYF.

The V and J genes are TRBV30 and TRBJ1-2, with 8 bases that match TRBD1. Trimming took 5 bases from V and 7 from J; bases not matched to a gene: 9. Germline V gives CDR1 GTSNPN, CDR2 SVGIG (reference sequence). The CDR3 spans 13 residues. The CDR3 DNA reads TGTGCCTGGTCACGGACAGGGTCGGGTGGCTACACCTTC. It translates to CAWSRTGSGGYTF.

This chain uses TRBV10-3 with TRBJ2-2; D remains unclear. Trimming cost V 0 bases and J 3 bases, with 5 bases left between them. CDR3 length equals 14 residues. Germline-derived CDR1 and CDR2 are ENHRY and SYGVKD. The chain's CDR3 is CAISESVDTGELFF. In DNA, the CDR3 is TGTGCCATCAGTGAGTCGGTGGACACCGGGGAGCTGTTTTTT.

The chain employs TRBV5-1 and TRBJ1-5, with D hard to call. The germline V and J ends were trimmed by 4 bases and 3 bases, with 11 bases remaining between them. Per the germline V gene, CDR1 is SGHRS and CDR2 is YFSETQ. The CDR3 is 14 amino acids. DNA for the CDR3: TGCGCCAGCAGCCCGGACGGAAACAATCAGCCCCAGCATTTT. Translation gives CASSPDGNNQPQHF.